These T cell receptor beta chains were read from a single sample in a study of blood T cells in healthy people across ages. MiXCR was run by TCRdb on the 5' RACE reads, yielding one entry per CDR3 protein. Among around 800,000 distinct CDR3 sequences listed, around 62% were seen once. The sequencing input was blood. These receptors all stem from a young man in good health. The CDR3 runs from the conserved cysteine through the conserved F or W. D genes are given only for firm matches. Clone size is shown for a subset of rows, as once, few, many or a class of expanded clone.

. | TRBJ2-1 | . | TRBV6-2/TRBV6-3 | TGTGCCAGCAGCTCAGGGGCCTTCCGGTACAATGAGCAGTTCTTC | CASSSGAFRYNEQFF
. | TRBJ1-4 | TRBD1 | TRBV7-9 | TGTGCCAGCAGTCCCCCGGGACAGGGCGGCGAAAAACTGTTTTTT | CASSPPGQGGEKLFF
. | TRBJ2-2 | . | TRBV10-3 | TGTGCCACCAAGGGTCCCGCCGGGGAGCTGTTTTTT | CATKGPAGELFF
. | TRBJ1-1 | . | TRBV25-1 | TGTGCCAGCAGACTAACGGGACACTGGGAGACTGAAGCTTTCTTT | CASRLTGHWETEAFF
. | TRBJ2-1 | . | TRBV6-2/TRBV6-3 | TGTGCCAGCGCCGAGGGATACAATGAGCAGTTCTTC | CASAEGYNEQFF
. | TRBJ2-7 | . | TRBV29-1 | TGCAGCGTTGGGGAGGACAGAAGGCGCTACGAGCAGTACTTC | CSVGEDRRRYEQYF
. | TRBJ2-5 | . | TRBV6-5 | TGTGCCAGCAGTTACTCGATGGGGGCCCCACGTGGGACCCAGTACTTC | CASSYSMGAPRGTQYF
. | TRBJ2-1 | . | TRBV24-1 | TGTGCCACCAGTGTCTCAGGTAGGGGACGGTACAATGAGCAGTTCTTC | CATSVSGRGRYNEQFF
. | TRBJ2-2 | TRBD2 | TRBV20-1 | TGCAGTGCACGGGGGGTCAGAGAAACCGGGGAGCTGTTTTTT | CSARGVRETGELFF
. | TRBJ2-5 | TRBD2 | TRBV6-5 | TGTGCCAGCAGTTACGCGGGGGAAGAGACCCAGTACTTC | CASSYAGEETQYF
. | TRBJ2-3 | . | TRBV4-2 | TGTGCCAGCAGCCAATCTCGGGACTCCATTAGCACAGATACGCAGTATTTT | CASSQSRDSISTDTQYF
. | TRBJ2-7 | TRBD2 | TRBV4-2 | TGTGCCAGCAGCCAAGATCCTAGCGGGGGGTCCTACGAGCAGTACTTC | CASSQDPSGGSYEQYF
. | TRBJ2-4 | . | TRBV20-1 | TGCAGTGCTAGACCTATTGGTGGGGCCGGACGAGGCAAAAACATTCAGTACTTC | CSARPIGGAGRGKNIQYF
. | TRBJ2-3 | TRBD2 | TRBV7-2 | TGTGCCAGCAGCTTAGAACTAGCGGGGGCCCTTAACACAGATACGCAGTATTTT | CASSLELAGALNTDTQYF
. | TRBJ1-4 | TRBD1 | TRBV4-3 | TGCGCCAGCAGCCGCGGGGACAGGGGAGGCGGAAAGGGCGAAAAACTGTTTTTT | CASSRGDRGGGKGEKLFF
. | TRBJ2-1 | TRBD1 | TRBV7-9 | TGTGCCAGCAGCTTAGTGCCAGGGGGCACAACCTACAATGAGCAGTTCTTC | CASSLVPGGTTYNEQFF
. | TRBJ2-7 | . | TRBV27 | TGTGCCAGCAGTTTACCGGGGCTCACGGACTACGAGCAGTACTTC | CASSLPGLTDYEQYF
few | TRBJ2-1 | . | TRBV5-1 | TGCGCCAGCAGCGGTCAGGTGGGGAACAATGAGCAGTTCTTC | CASSGQVGNNEQFF
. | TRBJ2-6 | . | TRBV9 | TGTGCCAGCAGCCTAGATCCAGAGGTGTCTGGGGCCAACGTCCTGACTTTC | CASSLDPEVSGANVLTF
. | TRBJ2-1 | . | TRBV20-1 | TGCAGTGCTAGAGATAATGCGGGGGCTTACAATGAGCAGTTCTTC | CSARDNAGAYNEQFF
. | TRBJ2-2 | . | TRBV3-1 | TGTGCCAGCAGCCAATGGTCAAGGGCCGGGGAGCTGTTTTTT | CASSQWSRAGELFF
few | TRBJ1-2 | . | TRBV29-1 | TGCAGCGTTGAAGATAGGGGTGGATATGGCTACACCTTC | CSVEDRGGYGYTF
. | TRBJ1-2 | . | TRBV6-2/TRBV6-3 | TGTGCCAGCACCGCAATCGGGGGTGCTAACTATGGCTACACCTTC | CASTAIGGANYGYTF